Following are 3 T cell receptor beta chains from one sample sequenced in a study of cytomegalovirus exposure and HLA in healthy donors. PCR was performed using 60 Vbeta and 13 Jbeta primers. The repertoire was sequenced with immunoSEQ multiplex PCR; TCRdb's copy has only in-frame clones and lacks some. Among 75,000 to 95,000 clones, around 85% were seen once, and the ten largest hold roughly 12%. The sequenced sample was PBMCs. All receptors come from a human donor in good health.

This clone was found a few times. This sequence joins TRBV5-6 and TRBJ1-1, with D possibly TRBD1 on 5 matching bases. This CDR3 is built from 12 residues. V shed 4 bases and J shed 3 bases, with 7 bases lying between them. Germline V CDR1 and CDR2: SGHDT, YYEEEE. CDR3 amino acids: CASSQGDTEAFF. CDR3 bases: TGTGCCAGCAGCCAAGGGGACACTGAAGCTTTCTTT.

Note on this clone: A read error may account for a junction end that differs from germline. This rearrangement joins TRBV6-5 to TRBJ1-5; tentatively, D is TRBD1 (6 bases). The CDR3 length is 13 residues. Germline CDR1 MNHEY, CDR2 SVGAGI. The CDR3 here is CASSGRGGQPQNF. Here the CDR3 DNA reads TGTGCCAGCAGTGGCAGGGGTGGTCAGCCCCAGAATTTT.

This chain uses TRBV4-1 with TRBJ1-3; tentative D call: TRBD1 (6 bases). Germline CDR1 reads MGHRA; CDR2 reads YSYEKL. Trimming shortened V by 2 bases and J by 9 bases, and 14 bases separated the two germline ends. This CDR3 comprises 14 residues. The CDR3 here is CASSQLTGQSTIYF. The CDR3 DNA reads as TGCGCCAGCAGCCAACTCACAGGGCAGAGCACCATATATTTT.